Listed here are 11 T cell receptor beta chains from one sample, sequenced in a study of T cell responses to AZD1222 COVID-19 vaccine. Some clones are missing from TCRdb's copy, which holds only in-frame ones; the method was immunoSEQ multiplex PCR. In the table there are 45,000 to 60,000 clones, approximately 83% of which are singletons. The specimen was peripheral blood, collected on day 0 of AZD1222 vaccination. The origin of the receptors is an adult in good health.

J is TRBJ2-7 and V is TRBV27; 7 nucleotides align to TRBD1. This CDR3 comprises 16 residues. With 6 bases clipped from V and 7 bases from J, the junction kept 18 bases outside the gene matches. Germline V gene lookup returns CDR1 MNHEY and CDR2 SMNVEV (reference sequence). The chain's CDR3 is CASRKTPGQLSHEQYF. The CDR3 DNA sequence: TGTGCCAGCAGAAAAACCCCGGGACAGCTATCCCATGAGCAGTACTTC.

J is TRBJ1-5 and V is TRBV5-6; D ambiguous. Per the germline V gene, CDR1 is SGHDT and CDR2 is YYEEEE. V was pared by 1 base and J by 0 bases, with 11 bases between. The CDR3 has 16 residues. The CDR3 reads CASSLRPVDSNQPQHF. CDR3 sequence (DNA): TGTGCCAGCAGCTTGCGGCCAGTCGATAGCAATCAGCCCCAGCATTTT.

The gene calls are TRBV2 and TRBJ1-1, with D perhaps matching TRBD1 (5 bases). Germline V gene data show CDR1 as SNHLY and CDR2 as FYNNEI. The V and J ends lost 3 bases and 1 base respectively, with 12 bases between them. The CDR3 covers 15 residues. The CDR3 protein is CASSDRQGPNTEAFF. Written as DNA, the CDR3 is TGTGCCAGCAGTGATAGGCAGGGACCGAACACTGAAGCTTTCTTT.

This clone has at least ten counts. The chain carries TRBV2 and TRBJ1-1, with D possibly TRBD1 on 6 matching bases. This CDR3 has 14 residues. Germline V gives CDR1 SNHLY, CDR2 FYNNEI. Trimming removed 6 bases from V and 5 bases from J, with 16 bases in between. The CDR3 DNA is TGTGCCAGCAGCGTACAGGGCCCCGGGACTGAAGCTTTCTTT. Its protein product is CASSVQGPGTEAFF.

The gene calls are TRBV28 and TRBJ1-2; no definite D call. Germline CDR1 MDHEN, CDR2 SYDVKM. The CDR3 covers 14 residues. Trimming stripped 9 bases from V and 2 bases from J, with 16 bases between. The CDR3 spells CASRQAGINYGYTF. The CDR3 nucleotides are TGTGCCAGTCGCCAAGCTGGGATCAACTATGGCTACACCTTC.

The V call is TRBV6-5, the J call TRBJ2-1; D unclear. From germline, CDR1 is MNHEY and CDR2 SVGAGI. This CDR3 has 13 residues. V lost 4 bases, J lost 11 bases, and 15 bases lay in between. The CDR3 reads CASSFTHPGQQFF. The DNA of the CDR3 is TGTGCCAGCAGTTTCACTCATCCGGGCCAGCAGTTCTTC.

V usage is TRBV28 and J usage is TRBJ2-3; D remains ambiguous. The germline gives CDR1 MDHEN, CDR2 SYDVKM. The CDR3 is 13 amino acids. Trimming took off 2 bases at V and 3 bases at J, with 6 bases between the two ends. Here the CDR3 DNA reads TGTGCCAGCAGTTTAGGACCAACAGATACGCAGTATTTT. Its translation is CASSLGPTDTQYF.

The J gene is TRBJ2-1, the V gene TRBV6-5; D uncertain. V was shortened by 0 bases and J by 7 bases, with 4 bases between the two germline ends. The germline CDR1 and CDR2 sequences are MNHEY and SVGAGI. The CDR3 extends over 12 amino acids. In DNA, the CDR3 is TGTGCCAGCAGTTACTCGTTGAATGAGCAGTTCTTC. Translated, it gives CASSYSLNEQFF.

CDR3 nucleotides: TGTGCCAGCAGCTCGCCGACAGGGGGCAGCTTCGGCTACACCTTC. Protein sequence: CASSSPTGGSFGYTF. The genes are TRBV5-6 and TRBJ1-2, with 10 bases identical to TRBD1. Germline V gene lookup returns CDR1 SGHDT and CDR2 YYEEEE. Unmatched junction bases numbered 10, after V lost 3 bases and J lost 8 bases. The CDR3 covers 15 residues.

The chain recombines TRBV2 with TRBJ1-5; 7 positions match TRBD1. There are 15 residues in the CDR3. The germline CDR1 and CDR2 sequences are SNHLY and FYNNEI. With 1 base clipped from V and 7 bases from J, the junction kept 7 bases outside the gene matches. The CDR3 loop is CASSEVEGGGQPQHF. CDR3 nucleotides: TGTGCCAGCAGTGAAGTCGAAGGGGGCGGGCAGCCCCAGCATTTT.

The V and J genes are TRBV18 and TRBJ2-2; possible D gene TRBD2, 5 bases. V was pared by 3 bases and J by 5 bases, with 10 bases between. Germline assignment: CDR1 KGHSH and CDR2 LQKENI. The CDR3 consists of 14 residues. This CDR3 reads CASSPWERTGELFF. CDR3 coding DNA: TGTGCCAGCTCACCCTGGGAGAGGACCGGGGAGCTGTTTTTT. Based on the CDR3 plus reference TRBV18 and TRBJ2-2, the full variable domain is NAGVMQNPRHLVRRRGQEARLRCSPMKGHSHVYWYRQLPEEGLKFMVYLQKENIIDESGMPKERFSAEFPKEGPSILRIQQVVRGDSAAYFCASSPWERTGELFFGEGSRLTVL.